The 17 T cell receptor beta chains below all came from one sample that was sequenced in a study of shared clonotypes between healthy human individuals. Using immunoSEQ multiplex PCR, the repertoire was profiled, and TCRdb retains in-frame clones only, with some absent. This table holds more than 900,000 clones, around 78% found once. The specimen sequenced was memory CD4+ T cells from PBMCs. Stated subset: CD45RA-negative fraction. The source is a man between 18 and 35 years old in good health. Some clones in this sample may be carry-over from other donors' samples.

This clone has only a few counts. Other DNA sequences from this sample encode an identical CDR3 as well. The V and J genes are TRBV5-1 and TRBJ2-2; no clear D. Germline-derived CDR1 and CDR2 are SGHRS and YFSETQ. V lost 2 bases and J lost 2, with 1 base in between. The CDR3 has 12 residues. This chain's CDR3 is CASSFNTGELFF. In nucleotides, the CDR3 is TGCGCCAGCAGCTTCAACACCGGGGAGCTGTTTTTT.

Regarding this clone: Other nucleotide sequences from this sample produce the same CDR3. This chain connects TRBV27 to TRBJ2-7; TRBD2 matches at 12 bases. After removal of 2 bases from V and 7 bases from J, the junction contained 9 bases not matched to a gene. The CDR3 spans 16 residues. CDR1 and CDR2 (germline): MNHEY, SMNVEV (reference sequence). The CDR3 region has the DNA TGTGCCAGCAGTTTACAATGGACTAGCGGGATGAGGGAGCAGTACTTC. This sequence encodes CASSLQWTSGMREQYF.

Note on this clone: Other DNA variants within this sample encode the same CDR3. The CDR3 is CAWSVGGAGNTIYF. In DNA, the CDR3 is TGTGCCTGGAGTGTAGGGGGGGCTGGAAACACCATATATTTT. V and J are TRBV30 and TRBJ1-3; maybe TRBD1 (6 bases). Germline assignment: CDR1 GTSNPN and CDR2 SVGIG (reference sequence). V lost 0 bases, J lost 2 bases, and 8 bases lay in between. The CDR3 sequence is 14 residues long. Full variable domain (missing parts from reference TRBV30 and TRBJ1-3): SQTIHQWPATLVQPVGSPLSLECTVEGTSNPNLYWYRQAAGRGLQLLFYSVGIGQISSEVPQNLSASRPQDRQFILSSKKLLLSDSGFYLCAWSVGGAGNTIYFGEGSWLTVV.

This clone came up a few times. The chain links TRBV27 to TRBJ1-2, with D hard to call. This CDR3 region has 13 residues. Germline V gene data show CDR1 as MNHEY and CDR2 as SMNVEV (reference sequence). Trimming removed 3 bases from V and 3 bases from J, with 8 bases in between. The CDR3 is CASSFRAHYGYTF. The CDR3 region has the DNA TGTGCCAGCAGTTTCCGGGCACACTATGGCTACACCTTC.

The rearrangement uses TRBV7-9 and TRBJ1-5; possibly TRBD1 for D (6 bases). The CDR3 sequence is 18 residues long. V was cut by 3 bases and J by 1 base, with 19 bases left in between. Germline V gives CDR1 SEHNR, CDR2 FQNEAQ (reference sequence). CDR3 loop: CASSLVGGGLTSNQPQHF. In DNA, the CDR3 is TGTGCCAGCAGCTTGGTAGGAGGGGGACTTACGAGCAATCAGCCCCAGCATTTT.

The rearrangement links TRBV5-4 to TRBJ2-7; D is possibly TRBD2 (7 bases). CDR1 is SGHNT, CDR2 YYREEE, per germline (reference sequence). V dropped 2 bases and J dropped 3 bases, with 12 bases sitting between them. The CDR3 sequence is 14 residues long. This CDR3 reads CASSFGGANYEQYF. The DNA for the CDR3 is TGTGCCAGCAGCTTTGGGGGGGCCAACTACGAGCAGTACTTC.

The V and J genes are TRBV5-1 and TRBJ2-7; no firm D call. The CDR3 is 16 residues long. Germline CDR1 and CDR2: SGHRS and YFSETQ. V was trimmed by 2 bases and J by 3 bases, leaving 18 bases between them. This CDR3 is CASSFNSGEPFYEQYF. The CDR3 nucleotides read TGCGCCAGCAGCTTTAATTCTGGTGAACCCTTCTACGAGCAGTACTTC.

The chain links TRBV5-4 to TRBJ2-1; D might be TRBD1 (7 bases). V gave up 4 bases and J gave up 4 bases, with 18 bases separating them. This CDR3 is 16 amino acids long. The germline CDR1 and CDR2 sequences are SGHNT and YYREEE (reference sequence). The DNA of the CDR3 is TGTGCCAGCAGCCCGCAGGGGGGAGCGGAATACAATGAGCAGTTCTTC. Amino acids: CASSPQGGAEYNEQFF. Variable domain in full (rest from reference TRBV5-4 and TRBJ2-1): ETGVTQSPTHLIKTRGQQVTLRCSSQSGHNTVSWYQQALGQGPQFIFQYYREEENGRGNFPPRFSGLQFPNYSSELNVNALELDDSALYLCASSPQGGAEYNEQFFGPGTRLTVL.

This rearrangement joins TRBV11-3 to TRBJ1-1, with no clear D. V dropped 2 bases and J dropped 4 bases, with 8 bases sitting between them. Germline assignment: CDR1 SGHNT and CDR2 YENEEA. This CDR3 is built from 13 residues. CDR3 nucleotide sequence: TGTGCCAGCAGCTTAATAGACTCCACTGAAGCTTTCTTT. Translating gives CASSLIDSTEAFF.

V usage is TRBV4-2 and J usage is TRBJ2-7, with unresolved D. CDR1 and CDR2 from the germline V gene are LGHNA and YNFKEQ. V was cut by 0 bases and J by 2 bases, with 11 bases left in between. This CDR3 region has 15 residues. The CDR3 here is CASSQDRAETYEQYF. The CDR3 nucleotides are TGTGCCAGCAGCCAAGATCGGGCAGAAACCTACGAGCAGTACTTC.

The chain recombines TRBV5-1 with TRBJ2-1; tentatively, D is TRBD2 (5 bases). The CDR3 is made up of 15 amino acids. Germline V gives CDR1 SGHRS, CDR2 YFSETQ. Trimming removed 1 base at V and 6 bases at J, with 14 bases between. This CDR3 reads CASSLTGIGFNEQFF. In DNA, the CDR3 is TGCGCCAGCAGCTTGACGGGAATTGGCTTCAATGAGCAGTTCTTC.

The CDR3 DNA sequence: TGTGCCAGCAGTTCCGACAGGGTGGCCAAAAACATTCAGTACTTC. Its translation: CASSSDRVAKNIQYF. The chain recombines TRBV28 with TRBJ2-4, with 7 bases that match TRBD1. Trimming cost V 4 bases and J 1 base; bases outside gene matches: 4. The CDR3 is 15 amino acids. Germline V gene sequence: CDR1 MDHEN, CDR2 SYDVKM.

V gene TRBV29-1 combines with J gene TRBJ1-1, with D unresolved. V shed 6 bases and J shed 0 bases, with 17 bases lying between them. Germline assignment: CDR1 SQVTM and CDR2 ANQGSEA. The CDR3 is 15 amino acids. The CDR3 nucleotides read TGCAGCGTCCGAGCGTCTAGTACCCTGAACACTGAAGCTTTCTTT. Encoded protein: CSVRASSTLNTEAFF.

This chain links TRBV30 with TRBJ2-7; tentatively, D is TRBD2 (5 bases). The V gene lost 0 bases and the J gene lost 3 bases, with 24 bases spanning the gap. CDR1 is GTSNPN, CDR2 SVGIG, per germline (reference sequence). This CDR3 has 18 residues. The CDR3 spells CAWSVPHRGIKLFYEQYF. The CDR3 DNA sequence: TGTGCCTGGAGTGTCCCTCACCGGGGTATAAAATTGTTCTACGAGCAGTACTTC.

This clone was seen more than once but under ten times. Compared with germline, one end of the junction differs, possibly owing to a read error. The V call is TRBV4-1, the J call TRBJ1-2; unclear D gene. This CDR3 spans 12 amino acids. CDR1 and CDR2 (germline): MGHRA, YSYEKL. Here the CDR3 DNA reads TGCGCCAGCAGCCACGATAGAACCGGGAAGCGCTTC. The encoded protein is CASSHDRTGKRF.

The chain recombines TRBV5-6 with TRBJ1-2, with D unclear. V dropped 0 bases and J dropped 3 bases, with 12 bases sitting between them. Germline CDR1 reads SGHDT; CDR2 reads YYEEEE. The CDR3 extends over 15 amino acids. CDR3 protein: CASSLAPTVDYGYTF. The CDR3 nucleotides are TGTGCCAGCAGCTTGGCCCCGACCGTGGACTATGGCTACACCTTC.

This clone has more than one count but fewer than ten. CDR3 in DNA: TGTGCCAGCAGTTACCGCACAGCCCTCCAAGAGACCCAGTACTTC. Protein sequence: CASSYRTALQETQYF. The rearrangement joins TRBV6-6 to TRBJ2-5; D is unresolved. Trimming took 2 bases from V and 1 from J, leaving 11 bases between them. Looked up from germline, CDR1 is MNHNY and CDR2 is SVGAGI (reference sequence). This CDR3 spans 15 amino acids.